This T cell receptor (beta chain) emerged from a study of blood T cell repertoires in COVID-19. Across the study: COVID-19 samples from acute and convalescent phases originated in the United States, Italy and Spain. From T cells, B-cell-depleted T cells, or PBMCs came the material, which was cDNA or gDNA.

In the authors' workflow: Researchers report that nucleated cell counts were estimated from reference gene primer amplification. The protocol was immunoSEQ multiplex PCR, while the TCRdb copy is restricted to in-frame clones and leaves out a portion. V and J calls and clone size are as listed in that table; D and trimming were resolved from the DNA. The sample has about 73,000 clones; around 88% are singletons. The CDR3 runs 16 residues. Germline assignment: CDR1 KGHSY and CDR2 FQNENV. The V end lost 1 base, the J end lost 5 bases, and 15 bases lay between the germline ends. This clonotype was obtained from a man aged 45-65 years with active COVID-19. The rearrangement joins TRBV16 to TRBJ2-1, with TRBD1 as a possible D gene (5 bases). Specimen: peripheral blood. In DNA, the CDR3 is TGTGCCAGCAGCCAATTGGCGCAGGGTGTGGACAATGAGCAGTTCTTC. It yields the protein CASSQLAQGVDNEQFF.